This T cell receptor beta chain was identified during a study of T cells after yellow fever vaccination. The CDR3 totals 13 residues. Germline loops: CDR1 LGHNT, CDR2 FRNRAP. Trimming removed 3 bases from V and 6 bases from J, with 10 bases in between. In this sample, this clonotype turned up many times. TCR cDNA, made by 5'RACE template switching, carried an added universal primer site and UMIs. MiXCR was run by TCRdb on the 5' RACE reads, yielding one entry per CDR3 protein. Among over 150,000 distinct CDR3 sequences listed, approximately 6.2% were seen once. This sequence joins TRBV12-5 and TRBJ2-3; D not resolved. The source was CD4+ T cells sorted from PBMCs, collected on the day of the first yellow fever vaccination. This clonotype originated in a young man who received the YFV17D yellow fever vaccine. This chain's CDR3 is CASGFTHKDTQYF. In DNA, the CDR3 is TGTGCTAGTGGTTTTACACATAAGGATACGCAGTATTTT.